This T cell receptor (beta chain) was captured in a study of technical replicates of blood from a few donors. Libraries were prepared by immunoSEQ multiplex PCR; TCRdb keeps only in-frame clonotypes and omits some of them. The sample contains over 55,000 clones, 91% of which appear only once. Germline V gene sequence: CDR1 SNHLY, CDR2 FYNNEI. The junction had 12 bases not matched to a gene; V was cut back by 8 bases and J by 5 bases. The length of the CDR3 is 15 residues. The sample comprised PBMCs. The TCR comes from a human donor in good health. Some clones in this sample may be carry-over from other donors' samples. J is TRBJ1-2 and V is TRBV2; 9 nucleotides align to TRBD1. CDR3 DNA sequence: TGTGCCAGCCGTTCCTCAACAGGGGGCGGTTATGGCTACACCTTC. Its protein is CASRSSTGGGYGYTF.